Many counts were recorded for the clone carrying this TCR beta chain. Its antigen is unknown. Unsorted libraries were prepared from 2 million PBMCs held at -80 C. Between the trimmed V and J ends, which lost 6 bases and 0 bases, there was a span of 13 bases. The germline CDR1 and CDR2 sequences are DFQATT and SNEGSKA (reference sequence). The CDR3 is 14 residues long. The sample belongs to a study of neurological immune-mediated disorders. Study context: Relapsing-remitting patients made up most of the roughly 35 multiple sclerosis patients, and secondary progressive patients made up 3. Points from the study as a whole: TCR-beta repertoires seemed private in all groups, with no expanded CDR3 amino acid sequences shared.

TCRdb itself ran the 5' RACE reads through MiXCR, one entry per CDR3 protein. The sample consists of about 74,000 distinct CDR3 sequences, 4% to 6% of them appearing once. This sequence joins TRBV20-1 and TRBJ2-3; TRBD1 is a possible D gene (6 bases). Sequencing used PBMCs. This receptor was obtained from a man younger than 35 with multiple sclerosis. The CDR3 protein is CSAAIQGSTDTQYF. DNA for the CDR3: TGCAGTGCGGCGATACAGGGTAGCACAGATACGCAGTATTTT.